This note documents a single TCR beta chain sequence. Its matching antigen is unknown. The CDR3 sequence is 14 residues long. Looked up from germline, CDR1 is SEHNR and CDR2 is FQNEAQ (reference sequence). V lost 3 bases to trimming and J lost 3 bases, with 9 bases between them. BIOMED2 TRB-A/B primer pools were used in multiplex TRB PCR. TCRdb called the multiplex PCR reads again in MiXCR, with one record for every CDR3 protein. The sample yields over a thousand distinct CDR3 sequences, 15% to 20% seen once. The sample comes from a study of T and B cells in COVID-19 patients. Study overall: Peripheral blood came from COVID-19 patients with active infection or after recovery.

General study findings and limits: At recovery TRB diversity and richness exceeded healthy donors, after highly clonal active COVID-19 repertoires. There were over 2,000 TCR clusters exclusive to the recovered cohort, a few dozen with low generation probability.

Each TRB amplification used roughly 220-550 ng of genomic DNA from blood. The TCR originated in a human donor with active COVID-19. Sequencing input: blood. This chain connects TRBV7-9 to TRBJ2-1; the D gene is possibly TRBD1 (5 bases). The chain's CDR3 is CASSFDRFYNEQFF. CDR3 bases: TGTGCCAGCAGCTTCGACAGATTCTACAATGAGCAGTTCTTC.